Detailed here is one T cell receptor beta chain. Its antigen is unknown. One base away there is no much larger clone; base qualities are not given. This entry comes from a study of shared clonotypes between healthy human individuals (dated by TCRdb to about 2020). About the study as a whole: The cohort included a few men and a couple of women between 18 and 49 years of age. Per donor, leukapheresis produced somewhere between about 0.85 and 8.9 billion PBMCs. To increase sequencing depth and limit assay-specific biases, TCR repertoire library preparation and sequencing were carried out by different laboratories using diverse techniques. Blood TCR repertoires of about 5 healthy adults were deeply sequenced to estimate repertoire size and the extent of clonotype sharing between individuals. For each donor, CD4 naive and CD4 memory were each given three plates, CD8 naive was given two plates, and CD8 memory was given one plate.

Paper-wide results and their limitations: Larger estimated clonotype richness was generally found for naive subsets than for memory subsets. Because the study included a small number of donors, the genetic and exposure-history diversity represented was limited. Pairwise subsampling led to the expectation that sequencing depth would affect the degree of clonotype sharing among donors. Sampling was restricted to blood, and TCR repertoires in tissues likely differ from the TCR repertoires found in blood. Compared with non-shared clonotypes, clonotypes shared by all four sorted-subset donors had higher generation probabilities. Incomplete sequencing was indicated by rarefaction of sorted-subset datasets, despite the large sequencing depth. Across four donors, about 4.5% of naive CD4, roughly 3.8% of naive CD8, about 2% of memory CD4, and under 0.45% of memory CD8 clonotypes were shared.

TCR CDR3 regions were amplified from genomic DNA by multiplex PCR using the deep immunoSEQ assay. Extracted genomic DNA from each cell subset was spread evenly across all wells of several immunoSEQ 96-well plates, with each plate serving as a replicate. For sorted subsets, around 200 ng genomic DNA, equal to about 30,000 T cell genomes, was loaded into each replicate PCR. Purified libraries were measured with a Qubit 3.0 fluorometer, size-checked on a Bioanalyzer 2100, and measured again with the KAPA Library Quantification kit. Every immunoSEQ 96-well plate was sequenced on a separate single-read 150-cycle Illumina NextSeq 550 flow cell. The authors processed their data as follows. Because the immunoSEQ output held only junctional sequences and lacked quality scores, the filtering could not match the filtering applied to full-length reads. Sequences were annotated with PyIR, a Python wrapper for IgBLAST v1.9, using IMGT germline references to assign V/J genes and CDR3. Reads were filtered out if the reads had weak V/J assignments (E-value above 1e-6), no CDR3, stop codons, out-of-frame junctions, or ambiguous translated residues. V3J clonotypes were defined as sequences sharing the same inferred V gene, J gene, and CDR3 amino acid sequence. Percentage overlap between repertoires was computed as shared unique clonotypes divided by the size of the smaller repertoire. RTK rarefaction, the Chao1 estimator, and Recon v2.1 estimates of unobserved clonotypes were used to assess repertoire richness. Generation probabilities for all TCRbeta clonotypes obtained by the gDNA method from a handful of donors were computed using OLGA. What TCRdb holds here is the immuneACCESS table cut down to in-frame rearrangements. Part of the clones is not present; checked against another copy, under half of the missing clones reflect an unresolved V gene, and the others are unexplained. V and J calls and clone size are those listed in that table; D and trimming were worked out from the DNA. This sample gives 980,000 or so clones in total; approximately 80% of them show up just once. The ten largest clones capture about 1.5% of the sample.

Per the germline V gene, SGHTS is the CDR1 and YDEGEE is the CDR2. At the junction V is shortened by 4 bases and J by 6 bases, with 13 bases in between. Its CDR3 holds 13 amino acids, cysteine through phenylalanine. The DNA shown is the 39-base CDR3, in frame from base 1. The donors were healthy, HIV-negative adults with no recently reported acute infections or vaccinations. Only Caucasian adults living in Nashville, Tennessee, USA were represented among the donors. CD4+ T cells were enriched by magnetic negative selection, after which naive cells were positively selected on CD45RA and the negative fraction was taken as the memory subset. Blood was obtained by leukapheresis, after which PBMCs were separated by Ficoll-Histopaque density gradient centrifugation and cryopreserved in liquid nitrogen vapor phase. Analytical flow cytometry was used to check the purity and quantity of each magnetically sorted T cell population. Genomic DNA was isolated from every sorted fraction and measured by UV absorbance on a Nanodrop 2000c.

This clonotype originated in a young man in good health. The sequenced sample consisted of memory CD4+ T cells sorted from blood. Sample cell subset or site, as interpreted from the label and publication: CD45RA-negative fraction. The chain couples TRBV5-8 to TRBJ1-1, with a tentative D gene TRBD1 over 5 matching bases. The DNA reads as follows: TGTGCCAGCAGCGCCGGGTGGGGGGCTGAAGCTTTCTTT. It is translated as CASSAGWGAEAFF. The full variable domain, with segments outside the CDR3 supplied by the reference TRBV5-8 and TRBJ1-1 proteins, appears as EAGVTQSPTHLIKTRGQQATLRCSPISGHTSVYWYQQALGLGLQFLLWYDEGEERNRGNFPPRFSGRQFPNYSSELNVNALELEDSALYLCASSAGWGAEAFFGQGTRLTVV.